These 25 T cell receptor beta chains were sequenced from one sample in a study of blood T cell repertoires in COVID-19. TCRdb's copy holds only in-frame clones and misses some; the assay was immunoSEQ multiplex PCR. The sample shows 85,000 to 95,000 clones, approximately 75% of them seen only once. The sample comprised peripheral blood. Source of these receptors: a woman older than 75 with acute or convalescent COVID-19.

The genes are TRBV4-3 and TRBJ1-6; D is undetermined. Germline loops: CDR1 LGHNA, CDR2 YSLEER. V lost 1 base, J lost 0 bases, and 13 bases lay in between. This CDR3 is 18 amino acids long. The CDR3 DNA reads TGCGCCAGCAGCCAAGCGGGGAGCGGCGGCTCCTATAATTCACCCCTCCACTTT. As protein: CASSQAGSGGSYNSPLHF.

The genes are TRBV4-3 and TRBJ1-5, with 7 bases that match TRBD1. The junction had 9 bases not matched to a gene; V was cut back by 0 bases and J by 4 bases. The CDR3 extends over 17 amino acids. From germline, CDR1 is LGHNA and CDR2 YSLEER. CDR3 DNA sequence: TGCGCCAGCAGCCAAGAACCCTTTGGGACAGTGAATCAGCCCCAGCATTTT. Protein sequence: CASSQEPFGTVNQPQHF.

The chain is built from TRBV7-2 and TRBJ1-4, with a possible D match to TRBD1 (5 bases). The CDR3 totals 16 residues. Per germline, CDR1 SGHTA and CDR2 FQGNSA. V gave up 5 bases and J gave up 7 bases, with 20 bases separating them. This chain's CDR3 is CASSPWRGGGSEKLFF. In DNA form, the CDR3 reads TGTGCCAGCAGCCCTTGGAGGGGTGGGGGTAGTGAAAAACTGTTTTTT.

V is TRBV7-3 and J is TRBJ1-1, with a weak D call TRBD1 (6 bases). Germline CDR1 is SGHTA and CDR2 is FQGTGA. V was cut by 6 bases and J by 4 bases, with 12 bases left in between. This CDR3 has 13 residues. As DNA, the CDR3 is TGTGCCAGCAGAGTATCAGGGGTCACTGAAGCTTTCTTT. It encodes CASRVSGVTEAFF. Together with reference TRBV7-3 and TRBJ1-1, the CDR3 gives the full variable domain: GAGVSQTPSNKVTEKGKYVELRCDPISGHTALYWYRQSLGQGPEFLIYFQGTGAADDSGLPNDRFFAVRPEGSVSTLKIQRTERGDSAVYLCASRVSGVTEAFFGQGTRLTVV.

V and J are TRBV7-2 and TRBJ2-7; 10 bases map to TRBD1. This CDR3 comprises 14 residues. Germline V gives CDR1 SGHTA, CDR2 FQGNSA. J was trimmed by 6 bases and V by 4 bases; bases with no gene match: 6. CDR3 loop: CASSSRTGGREQYF. The DNA for the CDR3 is TGTGCCAGCAGCTCGAGGACAGGGGGTCGCGAGCAGTACTTC.

The chain joins TRBV21-1 to TRBJ2-7; no check of the table's D call, TRBD2, against the DNA was made. TRBV21-1 counts as a pseudogene. The length of the CDR3 is 17 residues. This CDR3 reads CASSKGGNSGGTYEQYF. The CDR3 DNA is TGTGCCAGCAGCAAAGGAGGTAATAGCGGGGGCACCTACGAGCAGTACTTC.

This chain links TRBV29-1 with TRBJ1-1, with TRBD1 as a possible D gene (6 bases). The CDR3 consists of 18 residues. Trimming removed 4 bases from V and 4 bases from J, with 28 bases in between. In germline, CDR1 is SQVTM, CDR2 ANQGSEA. The CDR3 spells CSVGKRGARRGKSTEAFF. CDR3 sequence (DNA): TGCAGCGTTGGTAAACGGGGGGCGCGTCGGGGAAAATCCACTGAAGCTTTCTTT.

This clone was seen only a few times. The rearrangement uses TRBV2 and TRBJ1-4, with D uncertain. V was trimmed by 6 bases and J by 8 bases, leaving 13 bases between them. CDR1 and CDR2 from the germline V gene are SNHLY and FYNNEI. The CDR3 totals 13 residues. The CDR3: CASRGVLGEKLFF. The CDR3 DNA reads as TGTGCCAGCAGAGGCGTCCTCGGGGAAAAACTGTTTTTT.

The CDR3 is CAISDRTGTGQETQYF. In DNA, the CDR3 is TGTGCCATCAGTGACCGGACAGGGACGGGCCAAGAGACCCAGTACTTC. The chain couples TRBV10-3 to TRBJ2-5; 8 bases are shared with TRBD1. The CDR3 length is 16 residues. V was clipped by 3 bases and J by 1 base; unmatched bases: 7. The germline CDR1 and CDR2 sequences are ENHRY and SYGVKD.

The chain combines TRBV7-9 with TRBJ1-4; 8 positions agree with TRBD1. Per the germline V gene, CDR1 is SEHNR and CDR2 is FQNEAQ (reference sequence). This CDR3 contains 15 residues. Germline trimming cut 1 base from V and 11 bases from J; bases unmatched to any gene: 9. DNA for the CDR3: TGTGCCAGCAGCTTAGGCGATCAGGGGGCGCGGAAACTGTTTTTT. Its translation is CASSLGDQGARKLFF.

The chain is built from TRBV25-1 and TRBJ2-7; 9 nucleotides match TRBD1. Per the germline V gene, CDR1 is MGHDK and CDR2 is SYGVNS. V dropped 3 bases and J dropped 6; count of bases not matched to a gene: 6. The CDR3 is 14 amino acids. CDR3 protein: CASSDRDRVSEQYF. In DNA form, the CDR3 reads TGTGCCAGCAGTGACCGGGACAGGGTTTCCGAGCAGTACTTC.

This sequence joins TRBV7-9 and TRBJ1-4; weak D call: TRBD1 (5 bases). The V end was cut by 3 bases, the J end by 6 bases, with 8 bases between. The germline gives CDR1 SEHNR, CDR2 FQNEAQ (reference sequence). The CDR3 is 13 amino acids. CDR3 bases: TGTGCCAGCAGCTTCCCAGGGCATGAAAAACTGTTTTTT. Translating gives CASSFPGHEKLFF.

This clone was counted once. In DNA, the CDR3 is TGCGCCAGCAGCCAAGAGGCCGGACAGCTTTCTGGCTACACCTTC. As protein: CASSQEAGQLSGYTF. The rearrangement uses TRBV4-3 and TRBJ1-2; a possible D gene is TRBD1 (6 bases). Germline CDR1 LGHNA, CDR2 YSLEER. The CDR3 is 15 residues long. Trimming took off 0 bases at V and 7 bases at J, with 15 bases between the two ends.

The chain uses TRBV5-6 and TRBJ1-6; tentatively, D is TRBD1 (6 bases). Germline V gives CDR1 SGHDT, CDR2 YYEEEE. The V end lost 3 bases, the J end lost 6 bases, and 16 bases lay between the germline ends. The CDR3 runs to 16 residues. The CDR3 DNA sequence: TGTGCCAGCAGCTGGGGGCCCACAGGGTTTAATTCACCCCTCCACTTT. As protein: CASSWGPTGFNSPLHF.

There are a few counts of this clone. The genes are TRBV2 and TRBJ2-5; D is ambiguous. Trimming cost V 5 bases and J 1 base, with 11 bases left between them. The CDR3 totals 14 residues. CDR1 and CDR2 (germline): SNHLY, FYNNEI. In DNA, the CDR3 is TGTGCCAGCAGTCAACAGCAATTCCAAGAGACCCAGTACTTC. Encoded protein: CASSQQQFQETQYF.

This clone was seen only once. The chain is built from TRBV3-1 (or the pseudogene TRBV3-2) and TRBJ2-2; 7 positions match TRBD2. The CDR3 consists of 14 residues. Germline values: CDR1 LGHDT, CDR2 YNNKEL (reference sequence). V lost 4 bases, J lost 4 bases, and 3 bases stayed unmatched. The CDR3 is CASSPRGVTGELFF. CDR3 in DNA: TGTGCCAGCAGCCCACGGGGGGTCACCGGGGAGCTGTTTTTT.

J is TRBJ1-6 and V is TRBV10-3, with 7 bases lining up with TRBD1. V was clipped by 8 bases and J by 0 bases; unmatched bases: 1. Looked up from germline, CDR1 is ENHRY and CDR2 is SYGVKD. The CDR3 spans 14 residues. CDR3 protein: CAIRDSSYNSPLHF. In nucleotides, the CDR3 is TGTGCCATCCGGGACAGCTCCTATAATTCACCCCTCCACTTT.

The gene calls are TRBV7-8 and TRBJ1-3; no clear D. V was shortened by 5 bases and J by 0 bases, with 11 bases between the two germline ends. The CDR3 loop spans 15 amino acids. The germline V gene encodes CDR1 SGHVS and CDR2 FQNEAQ. CDR3 DNA sequence: TGTGCCAGCAGCCGGAGTGGGAGCTCTGGAAACACCATATATTTT. Its translation: CASSRSGSSGNTIYF.

In this sample, this clone turned up a few times. The chain links TRBV11-2 to TRBJ2-1; TRBD2 aligns across 7 bases. The CDR3 runs 14 residues. Looked up from germline, CDR1 is SGHAT and CDR2 is FQNNGV. V shed 3 bases, J shed 4 bases, and the junction held 3 bases outside the gene matches. CDR3 bases: TGTGCCAGCAGCTTCGGGACTACTTACAATGAGCAGTTCTTC. Amino acid sequence: CASSFGTTYNEQFF.

V and J are TRBV5-6 and TRBJ2-5; maybe TRBD2 (7 bases). The CDR3 has 15 amino acids. Germline V gene data show CDR1 as SGHDT and CDR2 as YYEEEE. V dropped 3 bases and J dropped 5 bases, with 17 bases sitting between them. In DNA, the CDR3 is TGTGCCAGCAGCTCCCGGCAACAGGGAGGGGAGACCCAGTACTTC. It encodes CASSSRQQGGETQYF.

V and J are TRBV5-4 and TRBJ2-5; TRBD1 is a possible D gene (5 bases). V dropped 0 bases and J dropped 4 bases, with 10 bases sitting between them. Germline V lookup: CDR1 SGHNT, CDR2 YYREEE (reference sequence). The CDR3 extends over 14 amino acids. In DNA, the CDR3 is TGTGCCAGCAGCTTGGAAGGCAGGGCAGAGACCCAGTACTTC. This encodes CASSLEGRAETQYF. The entire variable domain, with the rest obtained from reference TRBV5-4 and TRBJ2-5, is as follows: ETGVTQSPTHLIKTRGQQVTLRCSSQSGHNTVSWYQQALGQGPQFIFQYYREEENGRGNFPPRFSGLQFPNYSSELNVNALELDDSALYLCASSLEGRAETQYFGPGTRLLVL.

The rearrangement joins TRBV25-1 to TRBJ2-2; 8 bases agree with TRBD1. Germline V CDR1 and CDR2: MGHDK, SYGVNS. Trimming took 8 bases from V and 6 from J; bases not matched to a gene: 5. The CDR3 has 13 amino acids. CDR3 sequence: CASGQGAPGELFF. The CDR3 DNA reads TGTGCCAGCGGGCAGGGGGCCCCCGGGGAGCTGTTTTTT.

This clone has ten or more counts. V is TRBV7-2 and J is TRBJ2-7, with TRBD1 as a possible D gene (6 bases). Germline V gene data show CDR1 as SGHTA and CDR2 as FQGNSA. The CDR3 is 17 amino acids. Trimming took off 5 bases at V and 2 bases at J, with 22 bases between the two ends. The DNA for the CDR3 is TGTGCCAGCAGCGGTACCTCGGGACAACAGGTCCCCTACGAGCAGTACTTC. Amino acid sequence: CASSGTSGQQVPYEQYF.

J is TRBJ1-2 and V is TRBV28, with 8 bases fitting TRBD1. There are 15 residues in the CDR3. From germline, CDR1 is MDHEN and CDR2 SYDVKM. V dropped 2 bases and J dropped 3; count of bases not matched to a gene: 5. DNA for the CDR3: TGTGCCAGCAGTTTACCGGGACAGGCGTACTATGGCTACACCTTC. It specifies CASSLPGQAYYGYTF.

The V call is TRBV6-6, the J call TRBJ1-2; TRBD1 agrees at 9 bases. The CDR3 totals 15 residues. Losses at the gene ends were 7 bases for V and 4 bases for J; bases not matched to a gene: 10. CDR1 is MNHNY, CDR2 SVGAGI, per germline (reference sequence). CDR3 protein: CASIKRTGEIYGYTF. The CDR3 DNA follows: TGTGCCAGCATTAAGCGGACAGGGGAGATCTATGGCTACACCTTC.